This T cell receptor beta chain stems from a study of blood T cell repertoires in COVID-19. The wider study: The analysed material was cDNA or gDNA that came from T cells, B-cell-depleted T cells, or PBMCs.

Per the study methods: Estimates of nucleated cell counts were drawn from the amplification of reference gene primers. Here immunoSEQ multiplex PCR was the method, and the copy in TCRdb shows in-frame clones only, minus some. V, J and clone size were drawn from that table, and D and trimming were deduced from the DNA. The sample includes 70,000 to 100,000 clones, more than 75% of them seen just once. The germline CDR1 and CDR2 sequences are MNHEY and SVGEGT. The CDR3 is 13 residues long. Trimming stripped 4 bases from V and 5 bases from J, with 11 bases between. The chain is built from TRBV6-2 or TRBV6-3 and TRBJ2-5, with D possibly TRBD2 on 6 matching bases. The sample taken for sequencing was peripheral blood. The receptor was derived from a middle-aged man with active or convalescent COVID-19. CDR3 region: CASSSGRFETQYF. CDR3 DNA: TGTGCCAGCAGTTCGGGGAGGTTTGAGACCCAGTACTTC.